One and the same sample provided the 29 T cell receptor beta chains below, sequenced in a study of blood T cell repertoires in COVID-19. TCRdb keeps only in-frame clones here, not all; method: immunoSEQ multiplex PCR. The sample holds more than 110,000 clones, around 85% seen once. Specimen: peripheral blood. These receptors were collected from a man aged 50 to 60 with acute or convalescent COVID-19.

This rearrangement joins TRBV6-5 to TRBJ2-7, with D uncertain. The CDR3 is 16 residues long. The V end was cut by 0 bases, the J end by 4 bases, with 16 bases between. Germline V gene lookup returns CDR1 MNHEY and CDR2 SVGAGI. This CDR3 is CASSYSGRPPTYEQYF. Here the CDR3 DNA reads TGTGCCAGCAGTTACTCGGGTCGGCCCCCGACTTACGAGCAGTACTTC.

The chain recombines TRBV28 with TRBJ1-2, with a tentative D call TRBD1 (6 bases). Trimming pared 1 base from V and 4 bases from J, leaving 10 bases between. The germline V gene has CDR1 MDHEN and CDR2 SYDVKM. CDR3 size: 14 residues. For the CDR3, the DNA is TGTGCCAGCAGTTTATTCGGGGGGCCCTATGGCTACACCTTC. Translating it yields CASSLFGGPYGYTF.

The chain recombines TRBV24-1 with TRBJ2-3; 10 bases line up with TRBD2. This CDR3 is built from 14 residues. V was pared by 9 bases and J by 5 bases, with 7 bases of the junction left unmatched. The germline V gene encodes CDR1 KGHDR and CDR2 SFDVKD. CDR3 residues: CATQPAGGVDTQYF. In nucleotides, the CDR3 is TGTGCCACCCAGCCAGCGGGAGGGGTAGATACGCAGTATTTT.

The chain is built from TRBV6-1 and TRBJ1-6; the D gene is possibly TRBD1 (5 bases). The V end was cut by 1 base, the J end by 8 bases, with 9 bases between. Germline lookup yields CDR1 MNHNS and CDR2 SASEGT. The CDR3 is made up of 14 amino acids. In DNA, the CDR3 is TGTGCCAGCAGTGAAGGGCAACAGGATTCACCCCTCCACTTT. Protein product: CASSEGQQDSPLHF.

V is TRBV5-1 and J is TRBJ2-2; 7 positions match TRBD1. Germline loops: CDR1 SGHRS, CDR2 YFSETQ. The CDR3 runs to 15 residues. The trim removed 4 bases at V and 0 bases at J, leaving 3 bases unmatched. Here the CDR3 DNA reads TGCGCCAGCAGCCTTGACAGGGCGAACACCGGGGAGCTGTTTTTT. Translating gives CASSLDRANTGELFF.

This chain connects TRBV28 to TRBJ2-2, with 10 bases fitting TRBD1. V shed 4 bases, J shed 6 bases, and the junction held 8 bases outside the gene matches. CDR1 and CDR2 from the germline V gene are MDHEN and SYDVKM. CDR3 length: 16 residues. The DNA for the CDR3 is TGTGCCAGCAGTTGGTTAGGACAGGGGGTTCCCGGGGAGCTGTTTTTT. It is translated as CASSWLGQGVPGELFF.

The chain recombines TRBV10-1 with TRBJ2-1; 7 nucleotides line up with TRBD1. CDR1 and CDR2 (germline): WNHNN, SYGVQD (reference sequence). V shed 4 bases and J 8 bases; nucleotides not matched to a gene: 5. This CDR3 region has 13 residues. CDR3: CASSGTGDDEQFF. DNA for the CDR3: TGCGCCAGCAGTGGTACAGGGGACGATGAGCAGTTCTTC.

This chain connects TRBV28 to TRBJ1-2; TRBD1 matches 10 bases. This CDR3 region has 16 residues. Losses at the gene ends were 6 bases for V and 8 bases for J; bases not matched to a gene: 15. The germline V gene encodes CDR1 MDHEN and CDR2 SYDVKM. CDR3 loop: CASSLNPGQGNGGYTF. The CDR3 DNA is TGTGCCAGCAGCCTAAATCCGGGACAGGGGAATGGGGGCTACACCTTC.

The chain uses TRBV5-5 and TRBJ1-6; 7 bases match TRBD1. The CDR3 totals 14 residues. The V segment lost 3 bases and the J segment 10 bases; nucleotides outside the gene matches: 7. Germline CDR1 is SGHKS and CDR2 is YYEKEE (reference sequence). CDR3 sequence reads: CASSSAQGGSPLHF. The CDR3 bases are TGTGCCAGCAGCTCTGCGCAGGGGGGCTCACCCCTCCACTTT.

The chain couples TRBV28 to TRBJ1-5, with D perhaps matching TRBD1 (5 bases). CDR1 and CDR2 from the germline V gene are MDHEN and SYDVKM. Trimming left V 10 bases short and J 1 base short, with 8 bases between. This CDR3 is built from 12 residues. CDR3 sequence (DNA): TGTGCCACACGACAGAGCAATCAGCCCCAGCATTTT. Residues: CATRQSNQPQHF.

The chain recombines TRBV29-1 with TRBJ2-5; D is ambiguous. CDR1 is SQVTM, CDR2 ANQGSEA, per germline. V shed 1 base and J shed 5 bases, with 8 bases lying between them. The CDR3 is 12 residues long. The CDR3 is CSVEGARETQYF. Written as DNA, the CDR3 is TGCAGCGTTGAAGGGGCCCGGGAGACCCAGTACTTC.

The V call is TRBV27, the J call TRBJ1-1, with D possibly TRBD1 on 6 matching bases. Germline CDR1 reads MNHEY; CDR2 reads SMNVEV (reference sequence). The V end was cut by 6 bases, the J end by 1 base, with 18 bases between. This CDR3 has 16 amino acids. For the CDR3, the DNA is TGTGCCAGCAGCGGAGGCTGGGGGGGGGCGAACACTGAAGCTTTCTTT. This sequence encodes CASSGGWGGANTEAFF.

The V and J genes are TRBV5-1 and TRBJ2-2; no clear D. Germline V gene sequence: CDR1 SGHRS, CDR2 YFSETQ. Trimming pared 0 bases from V and 6 bases from J, leaving 9 bases between. This CDR3 spans 14 amino acids. CDR3 amino acids: CASSLEQASGELFF. The CDR3 coding sequence is TGCGCCAGCAGCTTGGAGCAAGCATCCGGGGAGCTGTTTTTT. The full variable domain, in which reference TRBV5-1 and TRBJ2-2 provide the parts outside the CDR3, is KAGVTQTPRYLIKTRGQQVTLSCSPISGHRSVSWYQQTPGQGLQFLFEYFSETQRNKGNFPGRFSGRQFSNSRSEMNVSTLELGDSALYLCASSLEQASGELFFGEGSRLTVL.

In its sample, this clone was seen once. CDR3 bases: TGTGCCAGCAGCTTACCCGGACAGGGTGGTATCACGCAGTATTTT. It specifies CASSLPGQGGITQYF. The V call is TRBV11-1, the J call TRBJ2-3, with 8 bases aligning to TRBD1. CDR3 length equals 15 residues. Germline-derived CDR1 and CDR2 are SGHAT and FQDESV (reference sequence). V trimming: 2 bases; J trimming: 9 bases; junction bases outside the gene matches: 10. The whole variable domain, remainder taken from reference TRBV11-1 and TRBJ2-3, is EAEVAQSPRYKITEKSQAVAFWCDPISGHATLYWYRQILGQGPELLVQFQDESVVDDSQLPKDRFSAERLKGVDSTLKIQPAELGDSAMYLCASSLPGQGGITQYFGPGTRLTVL.

V and J are TRBV30 and TRBJ2-2, with D possibly matching TRBD1 (6 bases). In germline, CDR1 is GTSNPN, CDR2 SVGIG (reference sequence). Trimming left V 2 bases short and J 0 bases short, with 13 bases between. The CDR3 runs to 16 residues. The CDR3 reads CAWSHVHRANTGELFF. The CDR3 DNA reads TGTGCCTGGAGTCACGTACACAGGGCGAACACCGGGGAGCTGTTTTTT.

This sequence joins TRBV6-1 and TRBJ1-1; D ambiguous. This CDR3 spans 12 amino acids. Looked up from germline, CDR1 is MNHNS and CDR2 is SASEGT. Deletions cut 1 base from V and 10 bases from J, with 10 bases between. The CDR3 nucleotides are TGTGCCAGCAGTGAAGTCCGAGGCTCAGCTTTCTTT. This gives the protein CASSEVRGSAFF.

The rearrangement uses TRBV27 and TRBJ1-1; D unclear. Germline CDR1 reads MNHEY; CDR2 reads SMNVEV (reference sequence). V was cut by 3 bases and J by 4 bases, with 3 bases left in between. The CDR3 covers 11 residues. For the CDR3, the DNA is TGTGCCAGCAGTTTCGGCACTGAAGCTTTCTTT. It encodes CASSFGTEAFF.

The chain uses TRBV6-1 and TRBJ2-7, with 9 bases fitting TRBD2. The J segment lost 2 bases and the V segment lost 2 bases, leaving 4 bases of the junction unmatched. The germline CDR1 and CDR2 sequences are MNHNS and SASEGT. There are 15 residues in the CDR3. CDR3 in amino acids: CASSEIAGVPYEQYF. For the CDR3, the DNA is TGTGCCAGCAGTGAAATAGCGGGGGTGCCCTACGAGCAGTACTTC.

This clone is a singleton in its sample. The V and J genes are TRBV6-5 and TRBJ2-1; weak D call: TRBD2 (6 bases). V shed 6 bases and J shed 1 base, with 10 bases lying between them. The length of the CDR3 is 14 residues. CDR1 is MNHEY and CDR2 is SVGAGI in the germline V gene. The CDR3 DNA reads as TGTGCCAGCAGACGGGACTTATCCTACAATGAGCAGTTCTTC. Its translation is CASRRDLSYNEQFF.

This clone has only one observation. This sample includes further DNA sequences coding for the same CDR3. The gene calls are TRBV18 and TRBJ1-1; D unresolved. Germline V gene lookup returns CDR1 KGHSH and CDR2 LQKENI. The CDR3 length is 13 residues. The V gene lost 3 bases and the J gene lost 1 base, with 6 bases spanning the gap. The CDR3 is CASSPGGNTEAFF. CDR3 bases: TGTGCCAGCTCACCCGGAGGGAACACTGAAGCTTTCTTT.

The gene calls are TRBV6-5 and TRBJ2-7, with D possibly TRBD1 on 6 matching bases. The germline CDR1 and CDR2 sequences are MNHEY and SVGAGI. Deletions cut 0 bases from V and 3 bases from J, with 9 bases between. CDR3 length equals 14 residues. The CDR3 protein is CASSYSRTVYEQYF. The CDR3 coding sequence is TGTGCCAGCAGTTACTCGAGGACAGTCTACGAGCAGTACTTC.

The chain recombines TRBV11-3 with TRBJ2-3; 7 bases are a match to TRBD2. The V gene's germline CDR1 is SGHNT and CDR2 YENEEA. This CDR3 comprises 14 residues. V shed 1 base and J 4 bases; nucleotides not matched to a gene: 2. CDR3 sequence: CASSLAGGPDTQYF. In DNA, the CDR3 is TGTGCCAGCAGCTTAGCGGGAGGTCCAGATACGCAGTATTTT.

The chain links TRBV6-6 to TRBJ1-3; no definite D call. This CDR3 is 15 amino acids long. CDR1 is MNHNY, CDR2 SVGAGI, per germline (reference sequence). V was shortened by 5 bases and J by 4 bases, with 15 bases between the two germline ends. The CDR3 nucleotides read TGTGCCAGCAGTCAGCGGACCTTTCAAGGAAACACCATATATTTT. Its translation is CASSQRTFQGNTIYF.

The CDR3 nucleotides read TGTGCCAGCAGCAGACTCAAAAAAAACATTCAGTACTTC. Protein product: CASSRLKKNIQYF. V is TRBV21-1 and J is TRBJ2-4; the tabulated D call, TRBD2, remains unverified against the DNA. TRBV21-1 is a listed pseudogene. The CDR3 totals 13 residues.

CDR3 coding DNA: TGCAGTGCTAGTGTGACAGGGGCTGGAAACACCATATATTTT. Its protein is CSASVTGAGNTIYF. The chain joins TRBV20-1 to TRBJ1-3, with 8 bases aligning to TRBD1. After removal of 3 bases from V and 2 bases from J, the junction contained 3 bases not matched to a gene. The length of the CDR3 is 14 residues. Per the germline V gene, CDR1 is DFQATT and CDR2 is SNEGSKA (reference sequence).

This rearrangement joins TRBV29-1 to TRBJ1-2; D is unresolved. This CDR3 is built from 12 residues. V gave up 0 bases and J gave up 6 bases, with 8 bases separating them. CDR1 is SQVTM and CDR2 is ANQGSEA in the germline V gene. The CDR3 DNA reads as TGCAGCGTTGAAGACACTTCTGATGGCTACACCTTC. Translation gives CSVEDTSDGYTF.

V usage is TRBV18 and J usage is TRBJ2-5, with D perhaps TRBD2 (6 bases). Germline V gene sequence: CDR1 KGHSH, CDR2 LQKENI. This CDR3 has 13 amino acids. V lost 6 bases, J lost 5 bases, and 13 bases lay in between. CDR3 DNA: TGTGCCAGCTCCCCCCCGGGGGTGGAGACCCAGTACTTC. Its translation is CASSPPGVETQYF.

The V call is TRBV15, the J call TRBJ2-1, with TRBD2 as a possible D gene (6 bases). Trimming removed 3 bases from V and 4 bases from J, with 13 bases in between. This CDR3 is 15 amino acids long. CDR1 and CDR2 (germline): LNHNV, YYDKDF (reference sequence). CDR3 sequence reads: CATSREAGTYNEQFF. Written as DNA, the CDR3 is TGTGCCACCAGCAGGGAAGCAGGGACTTACAATGAGCAGTTCTTC.

This clone was seen just once. The V gene is TRBV11-2, the J gene TRBJ2-7; TRBD1 aligns across 9 bases. This CDR3 has 15 residues. Germline loops: CDR1 SGHAT, CDR2 FQNNGV. J gave up 6 bases and V 2 bases, and 8 bases lay outside the gene matches. The CDR3 is CASSLWSGQGSEQYF. The CDR3 nucleotides read TGTGCCAGCAGCTTATGGTCGGGACAGGGATCCGAGCAGTACTTC.